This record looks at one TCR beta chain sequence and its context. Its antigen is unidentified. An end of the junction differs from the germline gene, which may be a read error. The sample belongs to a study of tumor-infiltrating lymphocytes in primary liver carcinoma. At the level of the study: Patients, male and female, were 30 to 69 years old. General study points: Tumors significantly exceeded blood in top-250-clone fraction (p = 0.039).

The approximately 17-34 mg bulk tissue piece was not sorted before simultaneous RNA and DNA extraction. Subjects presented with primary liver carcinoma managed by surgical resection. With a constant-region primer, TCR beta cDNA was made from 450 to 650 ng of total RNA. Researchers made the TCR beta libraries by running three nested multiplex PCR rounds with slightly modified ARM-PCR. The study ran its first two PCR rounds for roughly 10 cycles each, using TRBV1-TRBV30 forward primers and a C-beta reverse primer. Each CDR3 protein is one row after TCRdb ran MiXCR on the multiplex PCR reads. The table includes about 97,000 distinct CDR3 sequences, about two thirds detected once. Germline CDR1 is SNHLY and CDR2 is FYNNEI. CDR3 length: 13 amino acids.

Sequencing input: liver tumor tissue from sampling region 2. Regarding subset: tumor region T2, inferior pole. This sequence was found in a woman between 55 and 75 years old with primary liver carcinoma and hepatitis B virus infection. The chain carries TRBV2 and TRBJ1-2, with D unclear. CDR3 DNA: TGTGCCAGCAGTGAAGGAGGGAACTATAGCTACACCTTC. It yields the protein CASSEGGNYSYTF. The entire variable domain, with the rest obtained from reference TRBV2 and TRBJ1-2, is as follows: EPEVTQTPSHQVTQMGQEVILRCVPISNHLYFYWYRQILGQKVEFLVSFYNNEISEKSEIFDDQFSVERPDGSNFTLKIRSTKLEDSAMYFCASSEGGNYSYTFGSGTRLTVV.